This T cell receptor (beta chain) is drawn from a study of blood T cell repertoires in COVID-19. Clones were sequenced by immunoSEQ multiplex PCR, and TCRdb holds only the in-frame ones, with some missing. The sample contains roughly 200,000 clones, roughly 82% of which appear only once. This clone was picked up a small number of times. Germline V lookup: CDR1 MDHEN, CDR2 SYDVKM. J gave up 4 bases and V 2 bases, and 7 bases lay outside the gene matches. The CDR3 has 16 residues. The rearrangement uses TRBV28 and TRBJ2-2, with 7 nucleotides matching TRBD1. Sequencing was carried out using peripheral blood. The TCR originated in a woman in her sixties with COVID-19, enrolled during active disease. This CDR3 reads CASSLAQGSPTGELFF. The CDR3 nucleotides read TGTGCCAGCAGTTTAGCACAGGGGTCTCCCACCGGGGAGCTGTTTTTT. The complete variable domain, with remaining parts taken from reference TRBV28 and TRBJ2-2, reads DVKVTQSSRYLVKRTGEKVFLECVQDMDHENMFWYRQDPGLGLRLIYFSYDVKMKEKGDIPEGYSVSREKKERFSLILESASTNQTSMYLCASSLAQGSPTGELFFGEGSRLTVL.